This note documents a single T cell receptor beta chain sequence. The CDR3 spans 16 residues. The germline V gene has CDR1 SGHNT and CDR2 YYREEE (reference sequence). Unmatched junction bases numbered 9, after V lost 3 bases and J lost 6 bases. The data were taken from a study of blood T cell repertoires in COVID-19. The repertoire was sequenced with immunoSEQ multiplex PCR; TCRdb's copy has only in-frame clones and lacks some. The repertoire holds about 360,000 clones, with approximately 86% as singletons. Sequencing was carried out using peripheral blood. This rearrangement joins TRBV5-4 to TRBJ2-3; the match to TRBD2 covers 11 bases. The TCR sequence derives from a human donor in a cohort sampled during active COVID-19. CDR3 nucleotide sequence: TGTGCCAGCAGCTCTCGGAGTAGCGGGAGGGCCGATACGCAGTATTTT. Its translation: CASSSRSSGRADTQYF.